The 26 T cell receptor beta chains reported below all come from one sample, sequenced in a study of shared clonotypes between healthy human individuals. The data were produced by immunoSEQ multiplex PCR, yet TCRdb's version contains in-frame clones alone and is incomplete. This sample has about 820,000 clones, with nearly 95% found just once. Naivety among CD8 cells was defined by CD45RO negativity and positive CCR7 selection, thereby excluding terminally differentiated effector memory CD45RA+ cells. Sample: naive CD8+ T cells sorted from blood. The source is a man aged 25 to 40 in good health.

This chain joins TRBV27 and TRBJ2-1, with D possibly matching TRBD1 (5 bases). The germline V gene has CDR1 MNHEY and CDR2 SMNVEV (reference sequence). This CDR3 region has 13 residues. V was shortened by 7 bases and J by 9 bases, with 16 bases between the two germline ends. CDR3 protein: CASTPSAQGEQFF. The CDR3 region has the DNA TGTGCCAGCACCCCATCAGCCCAGGGTGAGCAGTTCTTC.

The rearrangement joins TRBV5-4 to TRBJ2-3; D is ambiguous. The germline gives CDR1 SGHNT, CDR2 YYREEE (reference sequence). V was shortened by 1 base and J by 2 bases, with 11 bases between the two germline ends. This CDR3 has 15 residues. The DNA for the CDR3 is TGTGCCAGCAGCTTGCTGGTAGCCGACACAGATACGCAGTATTTT. Amino acid sequence: CASSLLVADTDTQYF. The full variable domain, its missing parts supplied by reference TRBV5-4 and TRBJ2-3, is ETGVTQSPTHLIKTRGQQVTLRCSSQSGHNTVSWYQQALGQGPQFIFQYYREEENGRGNFPPRFSGLQFPNYSSELNVNALELDDSALYLCASSLLVADTDTQYFGPGTRLTVL.

This chain links TRBV5-8 with TRBJ2-3; TRBD1 might be the D (6 bases). The CDR3 covers 14 residues. V lost 0 bases, J lost 5 bases, and 10 bases lay in between. CDR1 is SGHTS, CDR2 YDEGEE, per germline. The CDR3: CASSLVGGRDTQYF. In nucleotides, the CDR3 is TGTGCCAGCAGCTTGGTAGGGGGTCGAGATACGCAGTATTTT.

The J gene is TRBJ2-1, the V gene TRBV7-9; TRBD2 agrees at 10 bases. The J segment lost 3 bases and the V segment lost 6 bases, leaving 5 bases of the junction unmatched. Germline V gives CDR1 SEHNR, CDR2 FQNEAQ (reference sequence). This CDR3 is built from 15 residues. CDR3 protein: CASRVAGGGYNEQFF. CDR3 nucleotide sequence: TGTGCCAGCAGAGTAGCGGGAGGCGGCTACAATGAGCAGTTCTTC. Complete variable domain (other parts from reference TRBV7-9 and TRBJ2-1): DTGVSQNPRHKITKRGQNVTFRCDPISEHNRLYWYRQTLGQGPEFLTYFQNEAQLEKSRLLSDRFSAERPKGSFSTLEIQRTEQGDSAMYLCASRVAGGGYNEQFFGPGTRLTVL.

The chain is built from TRBV18 and TRBJ2-5, with 15 bases identical to TRBD2. There are 19 residues in the CDR3. Per germline, CDR1 KGHSH and CDR2 LQKENI. With 4 bases clipped from V and 1 base from J, the junction kept 10 bases outside the gene matches. The CDR3 region is CASSLEGLAGGPFQETQYF. In nucleotides, the CDR3 is TGTGCCAGCTCACTGGAAGGACTAGCGGGAGGGCCTTTCCAAGAGACCCAGTACTTC.

The chain uses TRBV4-1 and TRBJ1-1; D unresolved. Trimming left V 0 bases short and J 5 bases short, with 13 bases between. Germline loops: CDR1 MGHRA, CDR2 YSYEKL. This CDR3 is 15 amino acids long. The CDR3 loop reads CASSQDVGRSTEAFF. The CDR3 nucleotides read TGCGCCAGCAGCCAAGATGTGGGCAGGTCGACTGAAGCTTTCTTT.

This clone has just one count. The chain combines TRBV2 with TRBJ2-2; TRBD1 might be the D (5 bases). Germline CDR1 and CDR2: SNHLY and FYNNEI. The CDR3 sequence is 12 residues long. Between the trimmed V and J ends, which lost 10 bases and 2 bases, there was a span of 8 bases. The CDR3 loop reads CANTGNTGELFF. The CDR3 DNA reads as TGTGCCAACACAGGAAACACCGGGGAGCTGTTTTTT. The variable domain in full, completed from reference TRBV2 and TRBJ2-2, reads EPEVTQTPSHQVTQMGQEVILRCVPISNHLYFYWYRQILGQKVEFLVSFYNNEISEKSEIFDDQFSVERPDGSNFTLKIRSTKLEDSAMYFCANTGNTGELFFGEGSRLTVL.

The chain employs TRBV27 and TRBJ2-7; TRBD2 matches 9 bases. Germline V lookup: CDR1 MNHEY, CDR2 SMNVEV (reference sequence). V shed 6 bases, J shed 6 bases, and the junction held 6 bases outside the gene matches. The CDR3 length is 13 residues. The CDR3 protein is CASSTAGGGEQYF. The CDR3, as DNA: TGTGCCAGCAGCACCGCGGGGGGGGGCGAGCAGTACTTC.

The genes are TRBV6-6 and TRBJ2-7; no definite D call. The CDR3 is 14 amino acids. V lost 5 bases and J 5 bases, leaving 16 bases between the germline ends. CDR1 and CDR2 from the germline V gene are MNHNY and SVGAGI (reference sequence). For the CDR3, the DNA is TGTGCCAGCAGTAAGACAATCGGGTTGGACGAGCAGTACTTC. Its translation is CASSKTIGLDEQYF.

This sequence joins TRBV6-1 and TRBJ2-2; no reliable D call. Deletions cut 3 bases from V and 1 base from J, with 6 bases between. The CDR3 runs 14 residues. Per the germline V gene, CDR1 is MNHNS and CDR2 is SASEGT. The CDR3 DNA sequence: TGTGCCAGCAGTGATCCGGGGAACACCGGGGAGCTGTTTTTT. This codes for CASSDPGNTGELFF.

The rearrangement uses TRBV11-2 and TRBJ2-3, with 10 bases identical to TRBD2. This CDR3 region has 14 residues. Germline V lookup: CDR1 SGHAT, CDR2 FQNNGV. Unmatched junction bases numbered 8, after V lost 8 bases and J lost 6 bases. This CDR3 reads CASRTSGPFDTQYF. CDR3 sequence (DNA): TGTGCCAGCCGGACTAGCGGCCCCTTCGATACGCAGTATTTT.

The V call is TRBV2, the J call TRBJ2-3; D is unclear. Looked up from germline, CDR1 is SNHLY and CDR2 is FYNNEI. Trimming shortened V by 8 bases and J by 0 bases, and 15 bases separated the two germline ends. CDR3 length: 15 residues. CDR3 in DNA: TGTGCCAGCTCGCGTGGCAGCACTAGCACAGATACGCAGTATTTT. As protein: CASSRGSTSTDTQYF. Drawing the rest from reference TRBV2 and TRBJ2-3, the complete variable domain is EPEVTQTPSHQVTQMGQEVILRCVPISNHLYFYWYRQILGQKVEFLVSFYNNEISEKSEIFDDQFSVERPDGSNFTLKIRSTKLEDSAMYFCASSRGSTSTDTQYFGPGTRLTVL.

The chain employs TRBV2 and TRBJ2-3; D perhaps matches TRBD2 (6 bases). Looked up from germline, CDR1 is SNHLY and CDR2 is FYNNEI. V gave up 3 bases and J gave up 5 bases, with 21 bases separating them. This CDR3 region has 17 residues. This chain's CDR3 is CASSDGIGTLRGDTQYF. CDR3 bases: TGTGCCAGCAGTGATGGAATCGGGACTCTAAGAGGAGATACGCAGTATTTT.

V and J are TRBV9 and TRBJ2-1, with TRBD2 matching 14 bases. V gave up 3 bases and J gave up 10 bases; unmatched junction bases: 6. Germline V lookup: CDR1 SGDLS, CDR2 YYNGEE. The CDR3 contains 15 residues. CDR3 amino acids: CASSEGLAGVEEQFF. CDR3 DNA sequence: TGTGCCAGCAGCGAGGGACTAGCGGGAGTAGAAGAGCAGTTCTTC.

V usage is TRBV4-1 and J usage is TRBJ2-2; D ambiguous. CDR3 length: 15 amino acids. Germline CDR1 is MGHRA and CDR2 is YSYEKL. The V end lost 0 bases, the J end lost 1 base, and 6 bases lay between the germline ends. CDR3 residues: CASSQDSLNTGELFF. Here the CDR3 DNA reads TGCGCCAGCAGCCAAGATAGTCTGAACACCGGGGAGCTGTTTTTT.

The genes are TRBV29-1 and TRBJ1-2, with 7 bases matching TRBD1. Germline V gives CDR1 SQVTM, CDR2 ANQGSEA. CDR3 size: 13 residues. V was pared by 6 bases and J by 0 bases, with 4 bases of the junction left unmatched. CDR3 sequence (DNA): TGCAGCGTGACAGGGCTCGCTAACTATGGCTACACCTTC. Translated: CSVTGLANYGYTF.

The chain has TRBV5-1 and TRBJ2-3; D not certain. The CDR3 is 15 residues long. Looked up from germline, CDR1 is SGHRS and CDR2 is YFSETQ. With 0 bases removed from V and 0 bases from J, the gap between germline ends came to 8 bases. CDR3 nucleotides: TGCGCCAGCAGCTTGGAGCTTACTAGCACAGATACGCAGTATTTT. Translation: CASSLELTSTDTQYF.

The rearrangement links TRBV2 to TRBJ2-6; no clear D gene. Trimming removed 7 bases from V and 0 bases from J, with 16 bases in between. The CDR3 spans 17 residues. CDR1 is SNHLY and CDR2 is FYNNEI in the germline V gene. The CDR3 region is CASKGSSRNSGANVLTF. CDR3 coding DNA: TGTGCCAGCAAGGGATCGAGCAGAAACTCTGGGGCCAACGTCCTGACTTTC. Filled out from reference TRBV2 and TRBJ2-6, the complete variable domain reads EPEVTQTPSHQVTQMGQEVILRCVPISNHLYFYWYRQILGQKVEFLVSFYNNEISEKSEIFDDQFSVERPDGSNFTLKIRSTKLEDSAMYFCASKGSSRNSGANVLTFGAGSRLTVL.

CDR3 sequence (DNA): TGTGCCAGCAGCTCTAGATTGCGGGACAGGGATATGAACACCGGGGAGCTGTTTTTT. It specifies CASSSRLRDRDMNTGELFF. The chain is built from TRBV5-6 and TRBJ2-2, with TRBD1 identical over 9 bases. Germline CDR1 reads SGHDT; CDR2 reads YYEEEE. V lost 3 bases to trimming and J lost 1 base; unmatched junction nucleotides: 13. This CDR3 region has 19 residues.

DNA for the CDR3: TGTGCCAGCAGCCCAGAGGTTGACGACGACAATGAGCAGTTCTTC. Encoded protein: CASSPEVDDDNEQFF. This chain connects TRBV6-5 to TRBJ2-1, with D uncertain. Germline values: CDR1 MNHEY, CDR2 SVGAGI. The CDR3 has 15 residues. V lost 6 bases to trimming and J lost 5 bases, with 17 bases between them.

The V gene is TRBV7-9, the J gene TRBJ1-1; maybe TRBD1 (5 bases). The CDR3 is 14 residues long. Between the trimmed V and J ends, which lost 2 bases and 6 bases, there was a span of 13 bases. CDR1 is SEHNR and CDR2 is FQNEAQ in the germline V gene (reference sequence). The CDR3 coding sequence is TGTGCCAGCAGCTTAACCGGGACGGCCGCTGAAGCTTTCTTT. This sequence encodes CASSLTGTAAEAFF.

The chain uses TRBV7-8 and TRBJ2-1, with TRBD1 matching 9 bases. The length of the CDR3 is 15 residues. Unmatched junction bases numbered 4, after V lost 1 base and J lost 6 bases. The germline V gene has CDR1 SGHVS and CDR2 FQNEAQ. CDR3 sequence (DNA): TGTGCCAGCAGCTTAGGACAGGGGGTGATCAATGAGCAGTTCTTC. Translation gives CASSLGQGVINEQFF.

The chain recombines TRBV7-9 with TRBJ1-2, with 9 bases aligning to TRBD1. Germline V gene sequence: CDR1 SEHNR, CDR2 FQNEAQ (reference sequence). J gave up 5 bases and V 5 bases, and 9 bases lay outside the gene matches. The CDR3 has 15 amino acids. The CDR3 sequence: CASSTGIGQGYGYTF. As DNA, the CDR3 is TGTGCCAGCAGCACTGGGATCGGACAGGGGTATGGCTACACCTTC.

The chain carries TRBV4-3 and TRBJ1-3; 10 nucleotides agree with TRBD1. Germline V lookup: CDR1 LGHNA, CDR2 YSLEER. V shed 0 bases and J 4 bases; nucleotides not matched to a gene: 6. This CDR3 is 17 amino acids long. CDR3 DNA: TGCGCCAGCAGCCAAGATTTGGGACAGGGGTCCGGAAACACCATATATTTT. This translates into CASSQDLGQGSGNTIYF.

This clone is a singleton in its sample. The genes are TRBV6-6 and TRBJ2-1; D might be TRBD2 (5 bases). V lost 0 bases and J 5 bases, leaving 14 bases between the germline ends. Germline V gene lookup returns CDR1 MNHNY and CDR2 SVGAGI (reference sequence). CDR3 size: 16 residues. This CDR3 reads CASSYSLSERNNEQFF. In nucleotides, the CDR3 is TGTGCCAGCAGTTACTCGCTTAGCGAGCGGAACAATGAGCAGTTCTTC.

This rearrangement joins TRBV29-1 to TRBJ2-4; 8 nucleotides line up with TRBD2. The CDR3 is 13 residues long. Germline V CDR1 and CDR2: SQVTM, ANQGSEA. J lost 3 bases, V lost 4 bases, and 2 bases had no gene match. The CDR3: CSVVGTSKNIQYF. CDR3 sequence (DNA): TGCAGCGTTGTGGGGACTAGCAAAAACATTCAGTACTTC.